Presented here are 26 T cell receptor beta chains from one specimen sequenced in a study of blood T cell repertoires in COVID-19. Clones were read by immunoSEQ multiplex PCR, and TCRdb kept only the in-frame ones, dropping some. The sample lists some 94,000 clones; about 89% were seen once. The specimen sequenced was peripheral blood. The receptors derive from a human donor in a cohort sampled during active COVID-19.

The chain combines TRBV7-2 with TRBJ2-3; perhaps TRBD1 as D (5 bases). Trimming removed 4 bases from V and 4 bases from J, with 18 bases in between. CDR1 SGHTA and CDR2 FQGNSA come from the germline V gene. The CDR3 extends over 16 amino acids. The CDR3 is CASSSGLYIGPDTQYF. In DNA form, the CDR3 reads TGTGCCAGCAGCTCAGGGCTCTACATTGGACCAGATACGCAGTATTTT.

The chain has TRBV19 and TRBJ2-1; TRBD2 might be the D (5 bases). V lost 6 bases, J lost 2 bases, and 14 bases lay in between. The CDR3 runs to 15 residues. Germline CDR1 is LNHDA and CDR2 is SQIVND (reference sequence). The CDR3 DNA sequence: TGTGCCAGTAGGAAAGCGGACGAGACCTACAATGAGCAGTTCTTC. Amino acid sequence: CASRKADETYNEQFF.

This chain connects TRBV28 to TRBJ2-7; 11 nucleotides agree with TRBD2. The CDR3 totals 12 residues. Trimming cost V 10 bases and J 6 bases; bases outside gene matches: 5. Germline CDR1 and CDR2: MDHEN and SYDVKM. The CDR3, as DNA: TGTGCCACATCGACTAGCGGGATCGAGCAGTACTTC. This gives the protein CATSTSGIEQYF.

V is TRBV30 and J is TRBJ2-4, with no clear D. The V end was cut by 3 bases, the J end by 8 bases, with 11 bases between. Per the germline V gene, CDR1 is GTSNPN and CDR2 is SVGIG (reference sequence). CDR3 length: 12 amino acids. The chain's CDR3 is CAWSPNRDIQYF. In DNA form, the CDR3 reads TGTGCCTGGAGCCCCAACAGAGACATTCAGTACTTC.

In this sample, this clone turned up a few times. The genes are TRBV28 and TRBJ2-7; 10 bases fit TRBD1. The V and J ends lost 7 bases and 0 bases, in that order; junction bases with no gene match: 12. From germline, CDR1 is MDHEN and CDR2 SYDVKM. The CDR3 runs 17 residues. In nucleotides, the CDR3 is TGTGCCAGCACCACGGACAGGGGGAAACGGAGCTCCTACGAGCAGTACTTC. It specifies CASTTDRGKRSSYEQYF.

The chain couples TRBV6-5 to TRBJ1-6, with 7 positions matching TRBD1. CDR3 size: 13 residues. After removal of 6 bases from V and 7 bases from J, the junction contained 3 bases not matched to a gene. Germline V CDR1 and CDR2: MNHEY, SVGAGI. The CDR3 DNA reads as TGTGCCAGCAGGGGACAGTCCAATTCACCCCTCCACTTT. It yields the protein CASRGQSNSPLHF.

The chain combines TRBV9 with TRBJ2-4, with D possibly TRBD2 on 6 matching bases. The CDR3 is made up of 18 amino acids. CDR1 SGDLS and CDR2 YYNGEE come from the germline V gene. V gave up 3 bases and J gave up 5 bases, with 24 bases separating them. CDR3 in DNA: TGTGCCAGCAGCGGAGGGCTCGGCCGAGGGGAGGTTGAAAACATTCAGTACTTC. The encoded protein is CASSGGLGRGEVENIQYF.

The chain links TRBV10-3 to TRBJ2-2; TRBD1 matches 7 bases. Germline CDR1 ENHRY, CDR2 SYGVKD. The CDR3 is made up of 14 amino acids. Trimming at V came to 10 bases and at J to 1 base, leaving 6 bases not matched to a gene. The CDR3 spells CATLQGLNTGELFF. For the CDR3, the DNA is TGTGCCACCTTACAGGGGTTGAACACCGGGGAGCTGTTTTTT.

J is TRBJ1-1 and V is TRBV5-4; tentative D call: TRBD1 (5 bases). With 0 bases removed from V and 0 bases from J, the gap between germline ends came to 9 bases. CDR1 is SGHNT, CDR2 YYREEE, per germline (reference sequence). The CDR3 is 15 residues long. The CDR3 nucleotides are TGTGCCAGCAGCTTGGGGGGCTTAATGAACACTGAAGCTTTCTTT. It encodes CASSLGGLMNTEAFF.

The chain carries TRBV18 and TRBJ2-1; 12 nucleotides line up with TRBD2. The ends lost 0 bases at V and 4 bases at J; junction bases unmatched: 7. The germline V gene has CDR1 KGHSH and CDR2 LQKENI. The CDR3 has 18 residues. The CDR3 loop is CASSPPLAGGPLYNEQFF. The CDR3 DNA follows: TGTGCCAGCTCACCACCGCTAGCGGGAGGGCCGCTTTACAATGAGCAGTTCTTC.

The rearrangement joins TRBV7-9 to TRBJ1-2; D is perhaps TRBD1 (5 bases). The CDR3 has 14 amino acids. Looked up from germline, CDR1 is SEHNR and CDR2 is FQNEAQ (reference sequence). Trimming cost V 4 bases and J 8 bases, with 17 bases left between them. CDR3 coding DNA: TGTGCCAGCAGCTCCCCTACTGGGGGGAGAGGCTACACCTTC. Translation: CASSSPTGGRGYTF.

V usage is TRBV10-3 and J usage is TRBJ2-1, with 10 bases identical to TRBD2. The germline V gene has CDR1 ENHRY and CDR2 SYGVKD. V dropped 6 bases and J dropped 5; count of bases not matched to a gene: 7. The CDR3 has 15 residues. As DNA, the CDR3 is TGTGCCATCAGACCTACTAGCGGGAAAAACAATGAGCAGTTCTTC. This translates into CAIRPTSGKNNEQFF.

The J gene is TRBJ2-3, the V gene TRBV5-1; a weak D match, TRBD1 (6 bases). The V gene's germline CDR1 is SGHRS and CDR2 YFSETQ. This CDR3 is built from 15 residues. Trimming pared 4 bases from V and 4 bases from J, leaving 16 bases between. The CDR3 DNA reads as TGCGCCAGCAGCATACGCGACAGGACTTCAGATACGCAGTATTTT. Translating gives CASSIRDRTSDTQYF.

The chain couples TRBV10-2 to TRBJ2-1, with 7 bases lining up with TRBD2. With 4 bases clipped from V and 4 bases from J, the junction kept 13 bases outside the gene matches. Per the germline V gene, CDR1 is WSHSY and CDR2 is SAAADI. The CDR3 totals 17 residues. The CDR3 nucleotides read TGCGCCAGCAGTGGGGATAGCGGGTTCACCCTATACAATGAGCAGTTCTTC. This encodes CASSGDSGFTLYNEQFF.

CDR3 loop: CASSPGTSGRALYF. In nucleotides, the CDR3 is TGTGCCAGCAGTCCCGGGACTAGCGGGAGGGCCTTGTACTTC. This chain joins TRBV28 and TRBJ2-5; TRBD2 matches 16 bases. The trim removed 5 bases at V and 13 bases at J, leaving 7 bases unmatched. The CDR3 is 14 amino acids. Germline CDR1 MDHEN, CDR2 SYDVKM.

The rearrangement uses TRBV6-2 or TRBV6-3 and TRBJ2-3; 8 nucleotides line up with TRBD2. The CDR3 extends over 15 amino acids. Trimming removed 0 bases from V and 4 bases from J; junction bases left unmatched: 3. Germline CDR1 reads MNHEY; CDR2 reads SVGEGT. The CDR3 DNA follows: TGTGCCAGCAGTTACTCGACGGGAGGGGCAGATACGCAGTATTTT. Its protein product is CASSYSTGGADTQYF.

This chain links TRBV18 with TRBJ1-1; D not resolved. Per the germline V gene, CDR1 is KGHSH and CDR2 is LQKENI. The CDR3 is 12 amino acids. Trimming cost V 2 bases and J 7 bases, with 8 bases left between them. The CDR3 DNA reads TGTGCCAGCTCACCAAGTTTTAGTGAAGCTTTCTTT. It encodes CASSPSFSEAFF.

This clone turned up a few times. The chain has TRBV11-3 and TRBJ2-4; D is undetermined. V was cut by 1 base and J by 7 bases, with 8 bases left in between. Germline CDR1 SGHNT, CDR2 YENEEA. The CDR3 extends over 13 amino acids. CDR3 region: CASSLGATNIQYF. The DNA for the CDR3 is TGTGCCAGCAGCTTAGGGGCCACCAACATTCAGTACTTC. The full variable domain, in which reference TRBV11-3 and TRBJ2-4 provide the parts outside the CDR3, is EAGVVQSPRYKIIEKKQPVAFWCNPISGHNTLYWYLQNLGQGPELLIRYENEEAVDDSQLPKDRFSAERLKGVDSTLKIQPAELGDSAVYLCASSLGATNIQYFGAGTRLSVL.

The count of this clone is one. The CDR3 nucleotides are TGTGCCAGCTGGGGGGGAGGGCCAATCAATGAGCAGTTCTTC. This codes for CASWGGGPINEQFF. This rearrangement joins TRBV2 to TRBJ2-1; 7 bases are a match to TRBD2. CDR3 size: 14 residues. In germline, CDR1 is SNHLY, CDR2 FYNNEI. Trimming removed 8 bases from V and 6 bases from J; junction bases left unmatched: 10.

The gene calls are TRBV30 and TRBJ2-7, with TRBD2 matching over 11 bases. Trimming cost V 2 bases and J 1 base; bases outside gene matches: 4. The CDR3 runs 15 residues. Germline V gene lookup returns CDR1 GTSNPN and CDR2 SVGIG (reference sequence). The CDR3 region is CAWSPLAGVSYEQYF. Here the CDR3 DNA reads TGTGCCTGGAGTCCACTAGCGGGAGTATCCTACGAGCAGTACTTC.

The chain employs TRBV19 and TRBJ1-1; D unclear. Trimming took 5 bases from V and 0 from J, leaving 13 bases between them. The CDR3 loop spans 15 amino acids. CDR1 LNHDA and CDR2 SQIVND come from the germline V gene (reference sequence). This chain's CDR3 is CASSAGEVVNTEAFF. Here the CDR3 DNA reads TGTGCCAGTAGTGCCGGCGAGGTAGTGAACACTGAAGCTTTCTTT.

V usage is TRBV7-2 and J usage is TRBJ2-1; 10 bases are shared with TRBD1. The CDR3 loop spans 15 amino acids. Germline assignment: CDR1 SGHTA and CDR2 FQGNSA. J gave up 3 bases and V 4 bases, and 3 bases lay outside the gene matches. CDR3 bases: TGTGCCAGCAGCTACGGACAGGGGGTCTACAATGAGCAGTTCTTC. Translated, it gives CASSYGQGVYNEQFF. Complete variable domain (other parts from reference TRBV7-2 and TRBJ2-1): GAGVSQSPSNKVTEKGKDVELRCDPISGHTALYWYRQSLGQGLEFLIYFQGNSAPDKSGLPSDRFSAERTGGSVSTLTIQRTQQEDSAVYLCASSYGQGVYNEQFFGPGTRLTVL.

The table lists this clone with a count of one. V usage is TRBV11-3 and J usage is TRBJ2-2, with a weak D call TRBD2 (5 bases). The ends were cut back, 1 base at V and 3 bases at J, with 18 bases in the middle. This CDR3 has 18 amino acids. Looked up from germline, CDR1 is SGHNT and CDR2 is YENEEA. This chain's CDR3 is CASSLALGPLGDTGELFF. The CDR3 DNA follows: TGTGCCAGCAGCTTAGCCCTAGGACCCCTCGGGGACACCGGGGAGCTGTTTTTT.

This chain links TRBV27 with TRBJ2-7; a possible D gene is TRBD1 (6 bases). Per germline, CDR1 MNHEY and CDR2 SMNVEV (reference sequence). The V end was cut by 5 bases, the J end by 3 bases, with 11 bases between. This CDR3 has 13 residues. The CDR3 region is CASSQQGYYEQYF. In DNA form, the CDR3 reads TGTGCCAGCAGTCAACAGGGCTACTACGAGCAGTACTTC.

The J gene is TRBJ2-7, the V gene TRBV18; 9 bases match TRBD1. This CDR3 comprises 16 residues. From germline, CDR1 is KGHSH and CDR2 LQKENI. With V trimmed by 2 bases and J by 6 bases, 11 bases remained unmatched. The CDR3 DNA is TGTGCCAGCTCACCATCTTACGGGACAGGGTTTGGCGAGCAGTACTTC. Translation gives CASSPSYGTGFGEQYF.

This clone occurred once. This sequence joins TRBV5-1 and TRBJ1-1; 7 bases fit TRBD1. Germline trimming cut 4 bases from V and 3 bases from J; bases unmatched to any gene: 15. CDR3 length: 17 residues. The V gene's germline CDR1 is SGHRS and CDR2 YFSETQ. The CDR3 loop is CASSLNADRSIYTEAFF. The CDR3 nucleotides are TGCGCCAGCAGCCTGAATGCGGACAGGTCTATCTACACTGAAGCTTTCTTT.